Presented here are 8 T cell receptor beta chains from one specimen sequenced in a study of early T cells in non-severe SARS-CoV-2 infection. TCRdb re-derived calls from the 5' RACE reads in MiXCR, one entry per CDR3 protein. The table has approximately 70,000 distinct CDR3 sequences, 10% to 15% seen once. The sequenced sample was whole blood, obtained at baseline. These receptors were collected from an adult who was a healthcare worker with PCR-confirmed SARS-CoV-2 infection or an uninfected control (not recorded which). The donor label of this sample is uncertain.

The V and J genes are TRBV27 and TRBJ2-5; no reliable D call. There are 15 residues in the CDR3. The germline CDR1 and CDR2 sequences are MNHEY and SMNVEV (reference sequence). V was shortened by 2 bases and J by 2 bases, with 12 bases between the two germline ends. Here the CDR3 reads CASSLEGRLQETQYF. In nucleotides, the CDR3 is TGTGCCAGCAGTTTAGAAGGTCGATTACAAGAGACCCAGTACTTC.

The chain links TRBV4-2 to TRBJ2-1; 14 bases match TRBD2. The germline CDR1 and CDR2 sequences are LGHNA and YNFKEQ. With V trimmed by 2 bases and J by 0 bases, 6 bases remained unmatched. The CDR3 is 19 residues long. In DNA, the CDR3 is TGTGCCAGCAGCCAAAGACTAGCGGGAGGGCCTTACTCCTACAATGAGCAGTTCTTC. Amino acids: CASSQRLAGGPYSYNEQFF.

This clonotype has a handful of counts. The rearrangement links TRBV12-5 to TRBJ1-4; 10 bases align to TRBD1. Germline CDR1 and CDR2: LGHNT and FRNRAP. This CDR3 is built from 14 residues. The V and J ends lost 5 bases and 8 bases, in that order; junction bases with no gene match: 5. CDR3 amino acids: CASGPDRGNEKLFF. CDR3 sequence (DNA): TGTGCTAGTGGTCCGGACAGGGGGAACGAAAAACTGTTTTTT.

The V and J genes are TRBV27 and TRBJ2-4; the D gene could be TRBD1 or TRBD2 (6 bases each). Trimming pared 0 bases from V and 8 bases from J, leaving 11 bases between. This CDR3 is 14 amino acids long. Germline V gene data show CDR1 as MNHEY and CDR2 as SMNVEV (reference sequence). Here the CDR3 reads CASSLSGGAYIQYF. The CDR3, as DNA: TGTGCCAGCAGTTTATCGGGGGGCGCGTACATTCAGTACTTC.

At least ten counts were recorded for this clonotype. This chain joins TRBV29-1 and TRBJ2-7, with D possibly matching TRBD2 (6 bases). The CDR3 totals 13 residues. CDR1 is SQVTM and CDR2 is ANQGSEA in the germline V gene. V shed 4 bases and J shed 2 bases, with 12 bases lying between them. The CDR3 DNA follows: TGCAGCGTTGTATACGGGGGACCCTACGAGCAGTACTTC. Its protein is CSVVYGGPYEQYF.

Only a few counts were recorded for this clonotype. V usage is TRBV5-1 and J usage is TRBJ1-2; D unclear. Germline V gives CDR1 SGHRS, CDR2 YFSETQ. V lost 0 bases, J lost 2 bases, and 11 bases lay in between. This CDR3 region has 15 residues. CDR3: CASSLAASLNYGYTF. The CDR3 DNA reads TGCGCCAGCAGCTTGGCAGCGTCGTTGAACTATGGCTACACCTTC.

This clonotype occurred a few times. The rearrangement links TRBV4-3 to TRBJ2-7; 8 nucleotides match TRBD2. Losses at the gene ends were 0 bases for V and 2 bases for J; bases not matched to a gene: 3. Germline assignment: CDR1 LGHNA and CDR2 YSLEER. There are 15 residues in the CDR3. CDR3 in DNA: TGCGCCAGCAGCCAAGAATTGCGGGGGGCCTACGAGCAGTACTTC. It is translated as CASSQELRGAYEQYF.

This chain links TRBV19 with TRBJ2-1, with 7 nucleotides matching TRBD1. V lost 10 bases, J lost 9 bases, and 18 bases stayed unmatched. There are 15 residues in the CDR3. The germline CDR1 and CDR2 sequences are LNHDA and SQIVND (reference sequence). The CDR3 protein is CATQLKTGNYREQFF. The CDR3 DNA is TGTGCCACCCAACTTAAGACAGGGAATTATCGTGAGCAGTTCTTC.